Listed below are T cell receptor beta chains from one sample, sequenced in a study of tumor-infiltrating lymphocytes in oesophageal squamous cell carcinoma. TCRdb passed the PCR reads through MiXCR, listing each CDR3 protein once. In the table there are about 15,000 distinct CDR3 sequences, 40% to 60% of which are singletons. Material: blood. These receptors originate from a male donor with esophageal squamous cell carcinoma. Both conserved end residues are part of each CDR3. Each record gives: J gene, clone size, V gene, D gene, CDR3 protein, CDR3 DNA. D genes are given only for firm matches. Size is omitted from some rows. Given values are once, few, many or a class for expanded clones.

J: TRBJ2-1
size: large
V: TRBV7-8
D: TRBD1
CDR3: CASSLRGQLLNEQFF
DNA: TGTGCCAGCAGCTTAAGGGGACAGCTTTTAAATGAGCAGTTCTTC

J: TRBJ1-5
size: many
V: TRBV10-3
D: TRBD1
CDR3: CAISDQGVQNQPQHF
DNA: TGTGCCATCAGTGATCAGGGGGTTCAGAATCAGCCCCAGCATTTT

J: TRBJ2-1
size: NA
V: TRBV6-1
D: TRBD2
CDR3: CASSEFTSGTYNEQFF
DNA: TGTGCCAGCAGTGAATTTACTAGCGGGACCTACAATGAGCAGTTCTTC

J: TRBJ1-4
size: medium-sized
V: TRBV28
D: NA
CDR3: CASTNSGTIGTEKLFF
DNA: TGTGCCAGCACTAACAGCGGGACCATTGGTACGGAAAAACTGTTTTTT

J: TRBJ1-6
size: NA
V: TRBV7-2
D: NA
CDR3: CASSLGNSPLHF
DNA: TGTGCCAGCAGCTTGGGGAATTCACCCCTCCACTTT

J: TRBJ2-7
size: NA
V: TRBV7-2
D: NA
CDR3: CASSLDVSSYNEQYF
DNA: TGTGCCAGCAGCTTAGATGTCAGCTCCTACAATGAGCAGTACTTC

J: TRBJ1-2
size: NA
V: TRBV7-8
D: TRBD1
CDR3: CASSLSGQGWYGYTF
DNA: TGTGCCAGCAGCTTATCCGGACAGGGCTGGTATGGCTACACCTTC

J: TRBJ2-4
size: once
V: TRBV7-4
D: TRBD2
CDR3: CASSLGKGTNNEQYF
DNA: TGTGCCAGCAGCTTAGGAAAGGGGACTAACAATGAGCAGTACTTC

J: TRBJ1-1
size: NA
V: TRBV28
D: NA
CDR3: CGTGLNTEAFF
DNA: TGCGGGACGGGTCTGAACACTGAAGCTTTCTTT

J: TRBJ2-7
size: once
V: TRBV7-2
D: TRBD2
CDR3: CASSLGTSGSDEQYF
DNA: TGTGCCAGCAGCTTAGGGACTAGCGGGAGCGATGAGCAGTACTTC

J: TRBJ2-3
size: NA
V: TRBV6-8
D: TRBD2
CDR3: CASSFRLAGGQDTQYF
DNA: TGTGCCAGCAGTTTCCGACTAGCGGGGGGGCAAGATACGCAGTATTTT

J: TRBJ2-7
size: NA
V: TRBV7-2
D: NA
CDR3: CASSPSQGFYEQYF
DNA: TGTGCCAGCAGCCCCAGCCAGGGATTCTACGAGCAGTACTTC

J: TRBJ1-2
size: NA
V: TRBV7-9
D: NA
CDR3: CASSLQGMGGYTF
DNA: TGTGCCAGCAGCTTACAGGGTATGGGCGGCTACACCTTC

J: TRBJ1-2
size: medium-sized
V: TRBV11-2
D: NA
CDR3: CASSGGTHYGYTF
DNA: TGTGCCAGCAGCGGAGGGACCCACTATGGCTACACCTTC

J: TRBJ2-7
size: medium-sized
V: TRBV28
D: NA
CDR3: CASSPPLGGEQYF
DNA: TGTGCCAGCAGTCCTCCCCTAGGGGGCGAGCAGTACTTC

J: TRBJ2-6
size: NA
V: TRBV7-8
D: NA
CDR3: CASSPSGSGANVLTF
DNA: TGTGCCAGCAGCCCTTCCGGCTCTGGGGCCAACGTCCTGACTTTC

J: TRBJ2-1
size: NA
V: TRBV7-3
D: NA
CDR3: CASSLEADTYNEQFF
DNA: TGTGCCAGCAGCTTGGAAGCGGATACGTACAATGAGCAGTTCTTC

J: TRBJ2-5
size: medium-sized
V: TRBV6-6
D: TRBD2
CDR3: CASSYSGLAGVLETQYF
DNA: TGTGCCAGCAGTTACTCGGGACTAGCGGGAGTATTGGAGACCCAGTACTTC

J: TRBJ2-5
size: many
V: TRBV5-1
D: TRBD2
CDR3: CASSATLAGGRETQYF
DNA: TGCGCCAGCAGCGCTACACTAGCGGGGGGACGGGAGACCCAGTACTTC

J: TRBJ1-2
size: NA
V: TRBV7-2
D: NA
CDR3: CASSLAKGENTGYTF
DNA: TGTGCCAGCAGCTTAGCGAAGGGCGAAAACACGGGCTACACCTTC

J: TRBJ1-2
size: medium-sized
V: TRBV6-1
D: TRBD1
CDR3: CASSTPTGTYGYTF
DNA: TGTGCCAGCAGTACCCCGACAGGGACCTATGGCTACACCTTC

J: TRBJ2-3
size: NA
V: TRBV10-2
D: TRBD2
CDR3: CASSLAGPVDTQYF
DNA: TGCGCCAGCAGTCTAGCGGGTCCGGTAGATACGCAGTATTTT

J: TRBJ2-1
size: NA
V: TRBV7-2
D: TRBD2
CDR3: CASSFSSGSYNEQFF
DNA: TGTGCCAGCAGCTTTAGTAGCGGGTCCTACAATGAGCAGTTCTTC

J: TRBJ2-1
size: NA
V: TRBV7-6
D: TRBD1
CDR3: CASSSTLSGTGTGGEQFF
DNA: TGTGCCAGCAGCTCCACCCTCAGTGGGACAGGGACAGGAGGGGAGCAGTTCTTC

J: TRBJ2-1
size: large
V: TRBV7-3
D: TRBD2
CDR3: CASSQAGLAIRFSLVVSPHRREFF
DNA: TGTGCCAGCAGCCAAGCGGGACTAGCGATTCGCTTCTCGTTGGTGGTAAGTCCCCACCGGCGGGAGTTCTTC

J: TRBJ2-3
size: NA
V: TRBV7-2
D: NA
CDR3: CASSLGFLDTQYF
DNA: TGTGCCAGCAGCTTAGGTTTTCTTGATACGCAGTATTTT

J: TRBJ2-7
size: NA
V: TRBV19
D: NA
CDR3: CASSINWGGGNEQYF
DNA: TGTGCCAGTAGTATAAATTGGGGAGGAGGAAACGAGCAGTACTTC

J: TRBJ2-1
size: medium-sized
V: TRBV6-6
D: TRBD2
CDR3: CASSYGNSGRDEQFF
DNA: TGTGCCAGCAGTTACGGGAATAGCGGGAGAGATGAGCAGTTCTTC

J: TRBJ2-5
size: NA
V: TRBV7-3
D: NA
CDR3: CASSLNAQGSQEIQYF
DNA: TGTGCCAGCAGCTTAAATGCCCAGGGGAGCCAAGAGATCCAGTACTTC

J: TRBJ2-1
size: NA
V: TRBV6-1
D: TRBD2
CDR3: CASSEAWAGGPAEQFF
DNA: TGTGCCAGCAGTGAAGCATGGGCGGGAGGGCCGGCTGAGCAGTTCTTC

J: TRBJ2-3
size: many
V: TRBV10-3
D: NA
CDR3: CATTKGVGADTQYF
DNA: TGTGCCACCACAAAAGGCGTTGGCGCAGATACGCAGTATTTT

J: TRBJ2-7
size: many
V: TRBV7-6
D: NA
CDR3: CASSPGGEQYF
DNA: TGTGCCAGCAGCCCCGGTGGCGAGCAGTACTTC

J: TRBJ2-1
size: few
V: TRBV7-3
D: NA
CDR3: CASSLGDSLGQFF
DNA: TGTGCCAGCAGCTTAGGAGATAGTTTAGGGCAGTTCTTC

J: TRBJ2-6
size: NA
V: TRBV7-3
D: TRBD1
CDR3: CASSRRAGGTAGANVLTF
DNA: TGTGCCAGCAGTCGTCGGGCAGGGGGAACAGCTGGGGCCAACGTCCTGACTTTC